These T cell receptor beta chains were read from a single sample in a study of neurological immune-mediated disorders. One entry per CDR3 protein, called by TCRdb with MiXCR from the 5' RACE reads. The data show around 18,000 distinct CDR3 sequences, about 22% seen once. The sequencing sample was made of PBMCs. The origin of the receptors is a man aged 45-65 years in good health. Both conserved end residues are part of each CDR3. The D gene is left open where the match is weak. Some rows mark clone size as missing; the rest say once, few, many or name a class of expanded clone.

j_call clone_size v_call d_call cdr3_aa cdr3_nt
TRBJ1-5 many TRBV20-1 TRBD1 CSTTQGNSNQPQHF TGCAGTACCACACAGGGGAATAGCAATCAGCCCCAGCATTTT
TRBJ2-1 - TRBV20-1 - CSARGPFNEQFF TGCAGTGCTAGAGGACCCTTCAATGAGCAGTTCTTC
TRBJ1-1 medium-sized TRBV4-3 - CASSQDLRGTEAFF TGCGCCAGCAGCCAAGATTTGAGGGGGACGGAAGCTTTCTTT
TRBJ2-7 - TRBV20-1 TRBD2 CSTEGLAEGSLGVEQYF TGCAGTACCGAGGGACTAGCGGAGGGCTCCTTGGGTGTCGAGCAGTACTTC
TRBJ2-7 medium-sized TRBV4-3 - CASSQEAGAGSYEQYF TGCGCCAGCAGCCAAGAGGCGGGGGCTGGTAGCTACGAGCAGTACTTC
TRBJ2-7 - TRBV28 - CASSPTGEQYF TGTGCCAGCAGTCCGACTGGGGAGCAGTACTTC
TRBJ2-7 few TRBV5-1 - CASSLARGDKQYF TGCGCCAGCAGCTTGGCCCGAGGGGATAAGCAGTACTTC
TRBJ2-7 - TRBV4-2 - CASSQAREQYF TGTGCCAGCAGCCAAGCCCGCGAGCAGTACTTC
TRBJ2-3 many TRBV20-1 - CSARTDTQYF TGCAGTGCTAGAACAGATACGCAGTATTTT
TRBJ2-3 - TRBV28 TRBD1 CASTGGTGVSPTDTQYF TGTGCCAGCACCGGCGGCACAGGGGTGAGTCCCACAGATACGCAGTATTTT
TRBJ1-5 - TRBV19 - CASSTPVGSVGGQDSNQPQHF TGTGCCAGTAGTACCCCCGTCGGGAGCGTCGGAGGGCAGGATAGCAATCAGCCCCAGCATTTT
TRBJ2-7 many TRBV15 - CATSRDNEQYF TGTGCCACCAGCAGAGATAACGAGCAGTACTTC
TRBJ2-1 medium-sized TRBV5-6 - CASSFRGRSYNEQFF TGTGCCAGCAGCTTCCGTGGGAGGTCCTACAATGAGCAGTTCTTC